This T cell receptor beta chain stems from a study of T cells in Graves' hyperthyroidism and ophthalmopathy. RNA transcripts were the template for amplifying TCR beta CDR3 regions. With the HTBI primer set, the TCR CDR3 went through a first round of RT-PCR. TCRdb processed the multiplex PCR reads anew with MiXCR; each CDR3 protein has one entry. The sample lists roughly 360,000 distinct CDR3 sequences; around an eighth were seen once. 10 ml of fresh peripheral blood supplied the PBMCs. Germline lookup yields CDR1 LGHDT and CDR2 YNNKEL (reference sequence). This CDR3 comprises 13 residues. The ends were cut back, 0 bases at V and 8 bases at J, with 9 bases in the middle. This clonotype was seen at least ten times.

The sequencing input was blood. J is TRBJ2-3 and V is TRBV3-1, with a weak D call TRBD2 (5 bases). The origin of this receptor is a man in his thirties or forties with Graves' hyperthyroidism that later progressed to Graves' ophthalmopathy. For the CDR3, the DNA is TGTGCCAGCAGCCAAGATGTAGGGAGTACGCAGTATTTT. It yields the protein CASSQDVGSTQYF.